A selection of T cell receptor beta chains follows, all from one sample in a study of T cells in Graves' hyperthyroidism and ophthalmopathy. MiXCR, run by TCRdb on the multiplex PCR reads, gives a single entry per CDR3 protein. This repertoire shows around 520,000 distinct CDR3 sequences, roughly 15% found once; its top ten account for about 14%. Sequenced input: blood. The receptors stem from a woman aged 40 to 50 with Graves' hyperthyroidism. Both conserved end residues are part of each CDR3. A D gene is named only where the DNA matches it firmly. Expanded clones are given a class, and other clones once, few, many or no size at all.

>.|TRBJ2-4|TRBV30|many
TGTGCCTGGACCTCAGGGGTCAAAAACATTCAGTACTTC
CAWTSGVKNIQYF
>TRBD1|TRBJ2-3|TRBV4-1|few
TGCGCCAGCAGCCAAGAGGGGACAGGGGGCAAAGATACGCAGTATTTT
CASSQEGTGGKDTQYF
>TRBD2|TRBJ2-7|TRBV27|few
TGTGCCAGCAGTCCCGGACAAGGAAAAATTTCGCGGCTACTAGCGGGAGGGCCCCACGAGCAGTACTTC
CASSPGQGKISRLLAGGPHEQYF
>.|TRBJ2-7|TRBV3-1|many
TGTGCCAGCAGCCAAGAAGTAGGGACCAGATACGAGCAGTACTTC
CASSQEVGTRYEQYF
>TRBD2|TRBJ2-7|TRBV4-1|many
TGCGCCAGCAGCTGGACTAGCGGGAGTGGTGAGCAGTACTTC
CASSWTSGSGEQYF
>.|TRBJ2-3|TRBV28|once
TGTGCCAGCAGTCTTGACTGGGAAAGCACAGATGCGCAGTATTTT
CASSLDWESTDAQYF
>TRBD1|TRBJ1-2|TRBV12-3/TRBV12-4|few
TGTGCCAGCAGTACCGGGACAGGGGGCTTTTATGGCTACACCTTC
CASSTGTGGFYGYTF
>TRBD2|TRBJ2-1|TRBV2|few
TGTGCCAGCAGTGGGGGGGGACTAGCGATATACAATGAGCAGTTCTTC
CASSGGGLAIYNEQFF
>TRBD2|TRBJ2-3|TRBV11-2|many
TGTGCCAGCAGCTTAGATAGCGGGACTAGCACAGATACGCAGTATTTT
CASSLDSGTSTDTQYF
>TRBD1|TRBJ1-5|TRBV2|many
TGTGCCAGCAGGACTGGGACAGGGGGTAATCAGCCCCAGCATTTT
CASRTGTGGNQPQHF
>TRBD1|TRBJ1-1|TRBV7-9|few
TGTGCCAGCAGCTTAGATCCCGGGACAGGGAGACGAGAAGCTTTCTTT
CASSLDPGTGRREAFF
>.|TRBJ2-1|TRBV19|.
TGTGCCACCGTTACCTACAATGAGCAGTTCTTC
CATVTYNEQFF
>.|TRBJ2-1|TRBV11-2|many
TGTGCCAGCAGCTTAGACAGCCACTCCTACAATGAGCAGTTCTTC
CASSLDSHSYNEQFF
>.|TRBJ1-2|TRBV20-1|.
TGCAGTGCTAGGGAAGAGGGGACCTATGGCTACACCTTC
CSAREEGTYGYTF
>.|TRBJ2-7|TRBV7-2|many
TGTGCCAGCAGCTTGGGCGGGAAGGGGGTGGCCGAGCAGTACTTC
CASSLGGKGVAEQYF
>.|TRBJ1-4|TRBV12-3/TRBV12-4|many
TGTGCCAGCAGTCCGACAGGAACTAATGAAAAACTGTTTTTT
CASSPTGTNEKLFF
>.|TRBJ2-7|TRBV5-1|many
TGCGCCAGCAGCTTGAATGGGATTTTGACCGAGCAGTACTTC
CASSLNGILTEQYF
>TRBD2|TRBJ2-5|TRBV6-1|few
TGTGCCAGCAGTCGACCGGGACTAGTCCAGACCCAGTACTTC
CASSRPGLVQTQYF
>TRBD2|TRBJ2-7|TRBV20-1|many
TGCAGTGCTAGAAGACTAGCGGGAGAGATAATCTACGAGCAGTACTTC
CSARRLAGEIIYEQYF
>TRBD1|TRBJ1-1|TRBV4-2|.
TGTGCCAGCAGCCAGTTGACAGGGGATAGGACTGAAGCTTTCTTT
CASSQLTGDRTEAFF
>.|TRBJ2-7|TRBV6-1|many
TGTGCCAGCAGTGAACAGTCAGGCTACGAGCAGTACTTC
CASSEQSGYEQYF
>TRBD1|TRBJ2-5|TRBV28|.
TGTGCCAGCAGTTTTCCGCCGGGACAGGGGTCAGCAGAGACCCAGTACTTC
CASSFPPGQGSAETQYF
>.|TRBJ1-4|TRBV3-1|few
TGTGCCAGCAGCCAAGTGGCAGGGCTGGTATCTAATGAAAAACTGTTTTTT
CASSQVAGLVSNEKLFF
>.|TRBJ1-1|TRBV6-2/TRBV6-3|few
TGTGCCAGCAGTTACCTCGGGGTAGTGCTGAACACTGAAGCTTTCTTT
CASSYLGVVLNTEAFF
>TRBD1|TRBJ1-4|TRBV15|many
TGTGCCACCAGCATGAGGGGGCGCGAGGAAAAACTGTTTTTT
CATSMRGREEKLFF
>.|TRBJ2-5|TRBV28|many
TGTGCCAGCAGCACTAGGAGTGCACAAGAGACCCAGTACTTC
CASSTRSAQETQYF
>.|TRBJ1-2|TRBV3-1|.
TGTGCCAGCAGCCCGACAGGACGTTCTAACTATGGCTACACCTTC
CASSPTGRSNYGYTF
>.|TRBJ2-2|TRBV28|many
TGTGCCAGCAGTTTCCGGTCTTCGAACACCGGGGAGCTGTTTTTT
CASSFRSSNTGELFF
>.|TRBJ1-5|TRBV28|many
TGTGCCAGCAGTTCCCTGTGGGGCAGCAATCAGCCCCAGCATTTT
CASSSLWGSNQPQHF
>.|TRBJ1-5|TRBV28|many
TGTGCCAGCAGTTTATTCGCAGGGAGGCAGCCCCAGCATTTT
CASSLFAGRQPQHF
>TRBD2|TRBJ2-7|TRBV7-9|many
TGTGCCAGCAGCTTAGCTTCGGGACTACGCTACGAGCAGTACTTC
CASSLASGLRYEQYF
>.|TRBJ1-4|TRBV20-1|few
TGCAGTGCTCGCAGCTCCGGGATAACAGGGTCCCTGAGAGAAAAACTGTTTTTT
CSARSSGITGSLREKLFF
>TRBD2|TRBJ2-1|TRBV20-1|many
TGCAGTGCTAGAGATTTACGCGGGAGGGCCGACAATGAGCAGTTCTTC
CSARDLRGRADNEQFF
>TRBD2|TRBJ2-5|TRBV19|many
TGTGCCAGTAGTATACCAGCGGGAGGGACGGAGACCCAGTACTTC
CASSIPAGGTETQYF
>.|TRBJ2-5|TRBV5-4|.
TGTGCCAGCAGCTCGGGATCGCGGGAAGAGACCCAGTACTTC
CASSSGSREETQYF
>TRBD2|TRBJ2-1|TRBV3-1|once
TGTGCCAGCAGCCACAAGGCTAGCGGGAGCAATGAGCAGTTCTTC
CASSHKASGSNEQFF
>.|TRBJ1-6|TRBV11-2|many
TGTGCCAGCAGCTTACCAGCTAATTCACCCCTCCACTTT
CASSLPANSPLHF
>.|TRBJ1-5|TRBV20-1|.
TGCAGTGCTATAACAGGGAATCAGCCCCAGCATTTT
CSAITGNQPQHF
>.|TRBJ2-1|TRBV30|.
TGTGCCGAATCGGAGGGGAATGAGCAGTTCTTC
CAESEGNEQFF
>TRBD1|TRBJ1-2|TRBV27|few
TGTGCCAGCAGTACCGGGACAGGGGGCCCCAATGGCTACACCTTC
CASSTGTGGPNGYTF
>.|TRBJ2-7|TRBV29-1|.
TGCAGCGTTGAAGATAGTGGGGAGTCGGGGTACGAGCAGTACTTC
CSVEDSGESGYEQYF
>TRBD1|TRBJ1-4|TRBV6-6|many
TGTGCCAGCAGTTACCTTCCCGGGACAGGGGAACGAGAAAAACTGTTTTTT
CASSYLPGTGEREKLFF
>TRBD2|TRBJ2-1|TRBV12-3/TRBV12-4|.
TGTGCCAGCAGTCCCGGGACTCCGGGACTAGCGGGAGGGATTGACAATGAGCAGTTCTTC
CASSPGTPGLAGGIDNEQFF
>.|TRBJ2-3|TRBV7-9|.
TGTGCCAGCAGCGCCAGACTAACTAGCACAGATACGCAGTATTTT
CASSARLTSTDTQYF
>.|TRBJ2-7|TRBV19|.
TGTGCCAGTAGTTCCCGACAGGCCCCTTACGAGCAGTACTTC
CASSSRQAPYEQYF